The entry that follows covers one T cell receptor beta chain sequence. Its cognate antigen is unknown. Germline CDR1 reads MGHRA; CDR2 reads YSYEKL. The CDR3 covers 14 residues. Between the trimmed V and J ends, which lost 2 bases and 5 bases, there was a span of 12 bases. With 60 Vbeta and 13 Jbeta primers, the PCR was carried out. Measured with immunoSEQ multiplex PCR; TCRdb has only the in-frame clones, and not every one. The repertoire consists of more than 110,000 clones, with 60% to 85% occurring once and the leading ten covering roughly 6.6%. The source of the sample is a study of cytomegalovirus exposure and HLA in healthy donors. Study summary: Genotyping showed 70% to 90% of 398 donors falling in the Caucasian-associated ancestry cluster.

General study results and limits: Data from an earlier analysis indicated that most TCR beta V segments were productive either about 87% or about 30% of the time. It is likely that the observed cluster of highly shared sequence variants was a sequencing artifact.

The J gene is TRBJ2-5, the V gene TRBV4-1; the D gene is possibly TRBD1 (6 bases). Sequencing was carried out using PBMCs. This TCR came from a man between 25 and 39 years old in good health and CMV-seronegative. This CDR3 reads CASSQQSRGETQYF. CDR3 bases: TGCGCCAGCAGCCAACAGTCTAGGGGGGAGACCCAGTACTTC.